This is a list of T cell receptor beta chains from one sample in a study of T cells in Graves' hyperthyroidism and ophthalmopathy. From the multiplex PCR reads, TCRdb called clonotypes with MiXCR, one entry per CDR3 protein. The sample lists 490,000 or so distinct CDR3 sequences; roughly a sixth were seen once. The sequenced sample was blood. The receptors stem from a woman aged 25-40 years with Graves' ophthalmopathy. Both conserved end residues are part of each CDR3. The order of the fields is V gene, J gene, clone size, D gene, CDR3 DNA, CDR3 protein. The D gene is left open where the match is weak. Not all rows give a size; the values are once, few, many and, for expanded clones, a class.

>TRBV7-3|TRBJ2-5|few|-
TGTGCCAGCAGCTTAAGTACAGAAGAGACCCAGTACTTC
CASSLSTEETQYF
>TRBV27|TRBJ1-5|-|-
TGTGCCAGCAGTCGACAGGCAGATCAGCCCCAGCATTTT
CASSRQADQPQHF
>TRBV24-1|TRBJ2-2|many|-
TGTGCCACCAGTGATCCCGGGACGGACACCGGGGAGCTGTTTTTT
CATSDPGTDTGELFF
>TRBV11-3|TRBJ2-3|many|TRBD2
TGTGCCAGCAGCCAGAGCGGGACCGGGGGAGATACGCAGTATTTT
CASSQSGTGGDTQYF
>TRBV4-1|TRBJ2-7|many|TRBD2
TGCGCCAGCAGCCCCATTACTAGCGGGAGCATCTACGAGCAGTACTTC
CASSPITSGSIYEQYF
>TRBV7-2|TRBJ2-3|few|-
TGTGCCAGCAGCTTTAGAGGGAACGGGGATACGCAGTATTTT
CASSFRGNGDTQYF
>TRBV4-3|TRBJ2-7|many|-
TGCGCCAGCAGCCAAGGTGCCGCGCTCCTCTACGAGCAGTACTTC
CASSQGAALLYEQYF
>TRBV19|TRBJ2-1|-|TRBD2
TGTGCCAGTAGTATCCCGGGACTAGCGGGAGATTTTGAGCAGTTCTTC
CASSIPGLAGDFEQFF
>TRBV11-2|TRBJ2-7|-|TRBD1
TGTGCCAGCAGCTTAGGGCAGGGGGCTTCCTACGAGCAGTACTTC
CASSLGQGASYEQYF
>TRBV20-1|TRBJ2-1|many|-
TGCAGTGCTAGAAGCTGGCAAGATGAGCAGTTCTTC
CSARSWQDEQFF
>TRBV25-1|TRBJ1-1|-|-
TGTGCCAGCAGTGCCTGGTCGGGGGATTACACTGAAGCTTTCTTT
CASSAWSGDYTEAFF
>TRBV24-1|TRBJ2-3|few|-
TGTGCCACCAGGGGGGGAAGGGCAGATACGCAGTATTTT
CATRGGRADTQYF
>TRBV30|TRBJ2-7|few|-
TGTGCCTGGAGTGTACGCGGGGAGGACCGGTACGAGCAGTACTTC
CAWSVRGEDRYEQYF
>TRBV19|TRBJ2-1|few|TRBD2
TGTGCCAGTAGTATTGGGGGAGTCGGGACTAGCAGTCCCGAGCAGTTCTTC
CASSIGGVGTSSPEQFF
>TRBV29-1|TRBJ2-6|-|TRBD1
TGCAGCGTTAAGGCAGGGGGCTCCGCTGGGGCCAACGTCCTGACTTTC
CSVKAGGSAGANVLTF
>TRBV29-1|TRBJ1-3|-|-
TGCAGCGTTGCCCTTGACACCATATATTTT
CSVALDTIYF
>TRBV9|TRBJ2-3|-|TRBD2
TGTGCCAGCAGTGTTAGCGGGACATACACAGATACGCAGTATTTT
CASSVSGTYTDTQYF
>TRBV5-1|TRBJ2-3|many|-
TGCGCCAGCAGCTTGGTTGGCCAAAGGAACACAGATACGCAGTATTTT
CASSLVGQRNTDTQYF
>TRBV9|TRBJ1-4|-|-
TGTGCCAGCAGCGTAGCGACAGATAATGAAAAACTGTTTTTT
CASSVATDNEKLFF
>TRBV25-1|TRBJ1-6|few|TRBD1
TGTGCCAGCAGTGGAGGGGACAGGAATTCACCCCTCCACTTT
CASSGGDRNSPLHF
>TRBV5-1|TRBJ2-1|-|TRBD2
TGCGCCAGCGAACTTGGAACGCATGGGAGGGGGCAGTTCTTC
CASELGTHGRGQFF
>TRBV12-3/TRBV12-4|TRBJ2-1|many|-
TGTGCCAGCAGTCCCGACCAGGGGAATGAGCAGTTCTTC
CASSPDQGNEQFF
>TRBV2|TRBJ2-3|few|TRBD1
TGTGCCAGCGGGACAGGGAGCACAGATACGCAGTATTTT
CASGTGSTDTQYF
>TRBV6-1|TRBJ1-6|few|-
TGTGCCAGCAGCGTGAGTGGTTTCAGCTCCTATAATTCACCCCTCCACTTT
CASSVSGFSSYNSPLHF
>TRBV6-5|TRBJ1-1|-|TRBD1
TGTGCCAGCAGTTACACCTCGGACAGGGGTGAAGCTTTCTTT
CASSYTSDRGEAFF
>TRBV5-6|TRBJ2-5|few|-
TGTGCCAGCAGCTGCCGGGGGGCGGCGGAAGAGACCCAGTACTTC
CASSCRGAAEETQYF
>TRBV12-3/TRBV12-4|TRBJ1-4|-|-
TGTGCCAGCCTTTCCGGGGAAAAACTGTTTTTT
CASLSGEKLFF
>TRBV7-8|TRBJ2-2|many|-
TGTGCCAGCAGCTTAGAGTTGGGGAACTCCGGGGAGCTGTTTTTT
CASSLELGNSGELFF
>TRBV12-3/TRBV12-4|TRBJ2-3|many|-
TGTGCCAGCAGTTTAAGGTCGGGGAGCACAGATACGCAGTATTTT
CASSLRSGSTDTQYF
>TRBV2|TRBJ1-5|many|-
TGTGCCAGCAGTGAAGACTGGCAAGGGAATCAGCCCCAGCATTTT
CASSEDWQGNQPQHF
>TRBV7-2|TRBJ2-4|-|-
TGTGCCAGCATCAAAGGAACTGAAAACATTCAGTACTTC
CASIKGTENIQYF
>TRBV14|TRBJ2-3|-|-
TGTGCCAGCAGCCCCTCGTTGTCTAGCACAGATACGCAGTATTTT
CASSPSLSSTDTQYF
>TRBV12-3/TRBV12-4|TRBJ2-2|many|-
TGTGCCAGCGATTGGGCAAGAGCCGGGGAGCTGTTTTTT
CASDWARAGELFF
>TRBV24-1|TRBJ2-1|few|-
TGTGCCACCAGTGTAGCGTTCGATGAGCAGTTCTTC
CATSVAFDEQFF
>TRBV3-1|TRBJ2-1|many|TRBD2
TGTGCCAGCAGCCTAACCGTGTCTAGCGGGACGGATGAGCAGTTCTTC
CASSLTVSSGTDEQFF
>TRBV6-1|TRBJ2-5|few|TRBD2
TGTGCCAGCAGTCCCGGGACTAGCGCGACCCAGTACTTC
CASSPGTSATQYF
>TRBV11-2|TRBJ2-7|many|-
TGTGCCAGCAGCTTGGGCGATCCCTACGAGCAGTACTTC
CASSLGDPYEQYF
>TRBV6-1|TRBJ1-1|many|-
TGTGCCAGCAGGATGAACACTGAAGCTTTCTTT
CASRMNTEAFF
>TRBV18|TRBJ2-2|-|-
TGTGCCAGCTCACCCGTTCAGGTGAACACCGGGGAGCTGTTTTTT
CASSPVQVNTGELFF
>TRBV13|TRBJ2-7|many|-
TGTGCCAGCAGCTTAGGGGGCAGAATCTACGAGCAGTACTTC
CASSLGGRIYEQYF
>TRBV11-2|TRBJ2-3|many|-
TGTGCCAGCAGCTTAGAGGTCAGGGCAGATACGCAGTATTTT
CASSLEVRADTQYF
>TRBV6-2/TRBV6-3|TRBJ2-3|few|-
TGTGCCAGCAGTCCTCCGGGGACTAGCACAGATACGCAGTATTTT
CASSPPGTSTDTQYF
>TRBV9|TRBJ2-7|-|-
TGTGCCAGCAGCGCCCAGGAACGGCCCTACGAGCAGTACTTC
CASSAQERPYEQYF
>TRBV5-1|TRBJ1-2|many|-
TGCGCCAGCAGCTTAAAGTTTCCCAACTATGGCTACACCTTC
CASSLKFPNYGYTF
>TRBV3-1|TRBJ2-7|many|TRBD1
TGTGCCAGCAGCGAAGACAGGGGTTCCTACGAGCAGTACTTC
CASSEDRGSYEQYF
>TRBV19|TRBJ1-2|-|TRBD1
TGTGCCAGTACCCAGGGGGCGTTGGGCTATGGCTACACCTTC
CASTQGALGYGYTF
>TRBV12-3/TRBV12-4|TRBJ2-1|many|TRBD2
TGTGCCAGCACCTATGTTGGGACTAGCGGAGCCTACAATGAGCAGTTCTTC
CASTYVGTSGAYNEQFF
>TRBV11-2|TRBJ1-3|-|-
TGTGCCAGCAGCTTGTCTTCTGGAGACACCATATATTTT
CASSLSSGDTIYF
>TRBV4-3|TRBJ1-6|many|-
TGCGCCAGCAGCCAAGATAGGGATTCACCCCTCCACTTT
CASSQDRDSPLHF